The source of this T cell receptor beta chain is a study of OX40 agonist ivuxolimab in advanced cancers. This table comes from immunoSEQ multiplex PCR, and its TCRdb copy is limited to in-frame clones, with some not included. This table holds some 77,000 clones, around 91% found once. Germline lookup yields CDR1 SGHTA and CDR2 FQGNSA. Unmatched junction bases numbered 6, after V lost 5 bases and J lost 6 bases. This CDR3 has 15 amino acids. Cycle 7 day 1, cycle 4 day 1, and baseline were the timepoints at which blood was sampled. The rearrangement links TRBV7-2 to TRBJ2-7, with TRBD2 matching 14 bases. The TCR sequence derives from an adult with an advanced solid tumor such as melanoma, head and neck, liver or kidney cancer. Material: CD4+ or CD8+ T cells sorted from blood, obtained in a trial of the OX40 agonist ivuxolimab. The CDR3, as DNA: TGTGCCAGCAGCCGCGGACTAGCGGGAGGTGTCGAGCAGTACTTC. This translates into CASSRGLAGGVEQYF.